Below, one T cell receptor beta chain is given with its context. V lost 3 bases to trimming and J lost 4 bases; unmatched junction nucleotides: 9. CDR3 length equals 17 residues. CDR1 is MGHRA and CDR2 is YSYEKL in the germline V gene. The source of the sample is a study of blood T cell repertoires in COVID-19. In the study overall: Whether acute or convalescent, the COVID-19 samples came from the United States, Italy and Spain. T cells, B-cell-depleted T cells, or PBMCs supplied cDNA or gDNA.

Source study methods: Scientists estimated how many nucleated cells there were by amplifying reference gene primers. The assay was immunoSEQ multiplex PCR, and TCRdb's table has in-frame clones only and misses some. The V and J calls and clone size were taken over from that table, and D and trimming were inferred from the DNA. The sample lists 200,000 to 300,000 clones, roughly nine tenths occurring once. The clonotype was recovered from a woman in her sixties or seventies who had recovered from COVID-19. Sequenced material: peripheral blood. This chain uses TRBV4-1 with TRBJ2-3; 11 positions match TRBD2. The CDR3 coding sequence is TGCGCCAGCAGCCACCCTACTAGCGGGGGCCCCCCAGATACGCAGTATTTT. This encodes CASSHPTSGGPPDTQYF.